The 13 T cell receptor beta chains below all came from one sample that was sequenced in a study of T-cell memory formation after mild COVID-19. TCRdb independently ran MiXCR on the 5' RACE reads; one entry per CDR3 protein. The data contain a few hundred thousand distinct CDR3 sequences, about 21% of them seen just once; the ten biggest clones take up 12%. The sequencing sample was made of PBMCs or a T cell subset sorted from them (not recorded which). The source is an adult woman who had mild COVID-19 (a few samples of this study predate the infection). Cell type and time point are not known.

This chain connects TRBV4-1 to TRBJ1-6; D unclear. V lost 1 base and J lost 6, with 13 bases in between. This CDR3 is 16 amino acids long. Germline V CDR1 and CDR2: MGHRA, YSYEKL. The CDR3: CASSQGLSILNSPLHF. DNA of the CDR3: TGCGCCAGCAGCCAAGGACTCAGTATTCTTAATTCACCCCTCCACTTT.

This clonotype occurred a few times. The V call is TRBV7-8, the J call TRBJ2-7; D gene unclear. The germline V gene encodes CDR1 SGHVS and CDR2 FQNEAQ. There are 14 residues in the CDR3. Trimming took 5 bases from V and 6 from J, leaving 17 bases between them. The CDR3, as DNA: TGTGCCAGCAGCCCCGCCACCCCATCGGGCGAGCAGTACTTC. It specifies CASSPATPSGEQYF.

CDR3 coding DNA: TGTGCCAGTAGACTAGCGGGGGGCCCCGGATCCTACGAGCAGTACTTC. Amino acid sequence: CASRLAGGPGSYEQYF. The V and J genes are TRBV19 and TRBJ2-7, with 12 bases fitting TRBD2. Germline assignment: CDR1 LNHDA and CDR2 SQIVND (reference sequence). V dropped 6 bases and J dropped 1; count of bases not matched to a gene: 7. This CDR3 region has 16 residues.

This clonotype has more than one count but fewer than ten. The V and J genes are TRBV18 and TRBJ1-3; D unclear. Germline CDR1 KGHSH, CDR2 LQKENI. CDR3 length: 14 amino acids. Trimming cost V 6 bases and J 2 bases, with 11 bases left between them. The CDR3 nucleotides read TGTGCCAGCTCCCCCGGACGGACTGGAAACACCATATATTTT. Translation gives CASSPGRTGNTIYF.

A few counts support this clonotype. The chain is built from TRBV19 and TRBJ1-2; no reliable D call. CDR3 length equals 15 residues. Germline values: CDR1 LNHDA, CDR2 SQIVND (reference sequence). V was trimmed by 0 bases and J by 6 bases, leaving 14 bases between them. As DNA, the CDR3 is TGTGCCAGTAGTATAGAGCTCCGAATAACCCATGGCTACACCTTC. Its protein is CASSIELRITHGYTF.

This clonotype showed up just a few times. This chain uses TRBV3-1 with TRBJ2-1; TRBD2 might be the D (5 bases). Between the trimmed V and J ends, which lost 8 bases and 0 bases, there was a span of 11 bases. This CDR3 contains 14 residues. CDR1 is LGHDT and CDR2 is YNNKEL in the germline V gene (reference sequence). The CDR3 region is CASGGLGSYNEQFF. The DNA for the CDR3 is TGTGCCAGCGGCGGACTGGGCTCCTACAATGAGCAGTTCTTC.

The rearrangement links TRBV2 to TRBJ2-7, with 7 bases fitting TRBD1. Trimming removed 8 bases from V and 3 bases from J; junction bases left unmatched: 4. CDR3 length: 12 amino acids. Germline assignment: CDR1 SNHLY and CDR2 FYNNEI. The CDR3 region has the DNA TGTGCCAGCGGGACAGATAACTACGAGCAGTACTTC. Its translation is CASGTDNYEQYF.

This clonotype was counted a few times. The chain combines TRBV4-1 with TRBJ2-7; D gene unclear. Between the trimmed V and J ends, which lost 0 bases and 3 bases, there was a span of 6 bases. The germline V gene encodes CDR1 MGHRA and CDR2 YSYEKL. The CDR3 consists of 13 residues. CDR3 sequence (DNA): TGCGCCAGCAGCCAAGATTGGGGCTACGAGCAGTACTTC. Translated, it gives CASSQDWGYEQYF.

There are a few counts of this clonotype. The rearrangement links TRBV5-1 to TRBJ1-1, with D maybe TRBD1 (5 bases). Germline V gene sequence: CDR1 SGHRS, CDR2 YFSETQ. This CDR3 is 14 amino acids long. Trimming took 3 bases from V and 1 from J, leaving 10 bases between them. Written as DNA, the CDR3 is TGCGCCAGCAGCTATGAGGGGCCGAACACTGAAGCTTTCTTT. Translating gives CASSYEGPNTEAFF.

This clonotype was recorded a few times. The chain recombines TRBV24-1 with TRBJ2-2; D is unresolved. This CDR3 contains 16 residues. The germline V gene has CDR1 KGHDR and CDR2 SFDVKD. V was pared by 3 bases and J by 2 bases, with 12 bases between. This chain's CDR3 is CATSDPGSINTGELFF. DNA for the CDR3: TGTGCCACCAGTGATCCAGGAAGCATCAACACCGGGGAGCTGTTTTTT.

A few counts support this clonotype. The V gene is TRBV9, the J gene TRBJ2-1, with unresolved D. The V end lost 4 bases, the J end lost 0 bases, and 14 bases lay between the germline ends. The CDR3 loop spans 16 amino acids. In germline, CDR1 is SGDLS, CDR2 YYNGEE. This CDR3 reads CASSPQTALSYNEQFF. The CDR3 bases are TGTGCCAGCAGCCCCCAGACGGCGCTCTCCTACAATGAGCAGTTCTTC.

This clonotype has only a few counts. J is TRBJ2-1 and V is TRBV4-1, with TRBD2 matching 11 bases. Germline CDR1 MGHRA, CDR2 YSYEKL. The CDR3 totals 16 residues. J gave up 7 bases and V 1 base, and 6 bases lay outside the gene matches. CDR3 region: CASSQVSGRAGNEQFF. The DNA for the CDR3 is TGCGCCAGCAGCCAAGTTAGCGGGAGGGCCGGAAATGAGCAGTTCTTC.

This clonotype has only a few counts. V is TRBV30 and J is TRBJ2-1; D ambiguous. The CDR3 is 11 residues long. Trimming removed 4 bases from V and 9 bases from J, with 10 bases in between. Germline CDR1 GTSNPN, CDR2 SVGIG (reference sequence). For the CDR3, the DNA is TGTGCCTGGAACCGACACCTTGAGCAGTTCTTC. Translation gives CAWNRHLEQFF. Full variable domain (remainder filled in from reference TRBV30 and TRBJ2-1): SQTIHQWPATLVQPVGSPLSLECTVEGTSNPNLYWYRQAAGRGLQLLFYSVGIGQISSEVPQNLSASRPQDRQFILSSKKLLLSDSGFYLCAWNRHLEQFFGPGTRLTVL.